This TCR beta chain was obtained from a study of blood T cell repertoires in COVID-19. Sequencing used immunoSEQ multiplex PCR; TCRdb keeps in-frame clones, though not all of them. The table shows about 280,000 clones, with 83% occurring only once. With 5 bases clipped from V and 2 bases from J, the junction kept 3 bases outside the gene matches. The CDR3 runs 13 residues. The germline CDR1 and CDR2 sequences are MNHNY and SVGAGI (reference sequence). This TCR was sampled from a woman between 50 and 59 years old who had recovered from COVID-19. The chain combines TRBV6-6 with TRBJ2-7; 7 bases are shared with TRBD1. The sample comprised peripheral blood. The CDR3 DNA reads as TGTGCCAGCAGTAGGACAGGAACCTACGAGCAGTACTTC. The encoded protein is CASSRTGTYEQYF.